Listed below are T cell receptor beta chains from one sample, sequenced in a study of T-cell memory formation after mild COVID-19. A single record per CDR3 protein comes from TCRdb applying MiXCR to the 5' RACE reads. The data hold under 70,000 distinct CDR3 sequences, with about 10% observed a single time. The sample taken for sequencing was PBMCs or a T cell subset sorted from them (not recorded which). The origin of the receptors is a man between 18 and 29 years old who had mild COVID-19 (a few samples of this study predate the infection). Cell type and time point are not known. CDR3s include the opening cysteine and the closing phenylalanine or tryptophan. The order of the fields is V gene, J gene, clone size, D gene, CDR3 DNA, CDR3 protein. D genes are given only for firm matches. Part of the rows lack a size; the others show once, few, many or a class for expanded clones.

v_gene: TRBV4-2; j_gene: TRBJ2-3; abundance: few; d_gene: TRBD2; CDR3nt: TGTGCCAGCAGCCAGACCCCGGGACTAGCGGGGCCAGATACGCAGTATTTT; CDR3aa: CASSQTPGLAGPDTQYF
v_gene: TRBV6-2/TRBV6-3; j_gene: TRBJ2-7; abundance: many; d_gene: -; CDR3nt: TGTGCCAGCAGTAATCGGATCGGCTACGAGCAGTACTTC; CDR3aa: CASSNRIGYEQYF
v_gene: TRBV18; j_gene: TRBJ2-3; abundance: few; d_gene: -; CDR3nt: TGTGCCAGCTCACCAGGGCTGGTGAGCACAGATACGCAGTATTTT; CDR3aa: CASSPGLVSTDTQYF
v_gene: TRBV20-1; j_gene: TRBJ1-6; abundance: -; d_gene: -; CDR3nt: TGCAGTGCTAGGTCGGATGGGAGTTCACCCCTCCACTTT; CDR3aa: CSARSDGSSPLHF
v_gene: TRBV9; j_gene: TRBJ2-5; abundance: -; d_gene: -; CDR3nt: TGTGCCAGCAGCGTTTATCAGGGGGGAATAGAGACCCAGTACTTC; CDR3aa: CASSVYQGGIETQYF
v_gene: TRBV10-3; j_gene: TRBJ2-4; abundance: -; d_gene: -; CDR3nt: TGTGCCATCAGTGATGGGGCCAGCGGGAACATTCAGTACTTC; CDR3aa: CAISDGASGNIQYF
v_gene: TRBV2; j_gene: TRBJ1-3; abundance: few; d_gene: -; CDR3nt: TGTGCCAGCAGCCCGGAAAACACCATATATTTT; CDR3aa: CASSPENTIYF
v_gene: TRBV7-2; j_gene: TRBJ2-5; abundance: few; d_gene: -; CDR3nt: TGTGCCTCCTCTGCGGAAGAGACCCAGTACTTC; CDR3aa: CASSAEETQYF
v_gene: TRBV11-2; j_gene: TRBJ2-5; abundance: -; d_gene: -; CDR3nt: TGTGCCAGCAGCCTTCAGGGGCTTATAAACTTC; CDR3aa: CASSLQGLINF
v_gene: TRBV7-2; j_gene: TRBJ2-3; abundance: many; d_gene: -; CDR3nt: TGTGCCAGCAGCTTAAACGAGCGAGATACGCAGTATTTT; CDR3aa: CASSLNERDTQYF
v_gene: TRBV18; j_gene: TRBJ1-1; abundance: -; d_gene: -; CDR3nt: TGTGCCAGCTCGGATAGAAACAGGGTTGGGGCTTTCTTT; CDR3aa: CASSDRNRVGAFF
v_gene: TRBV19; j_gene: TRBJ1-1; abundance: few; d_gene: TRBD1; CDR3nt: TGTGCCAGTAGACCATCTGGACAGGGGGTTAGTGAAGCTTTCTTT; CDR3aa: CASRPSGQGVSEAFF
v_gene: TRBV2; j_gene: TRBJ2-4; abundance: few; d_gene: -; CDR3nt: TGTGCCAGCAGTGACCCGGGTAAATCCAAAAACATTCAGTACTTC; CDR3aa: CASSDPGKSKNIQYF
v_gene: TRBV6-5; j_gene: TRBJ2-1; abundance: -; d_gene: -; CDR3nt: TGTGCCAGCAGTTACTCGGGGGACTCCTACAATGAGCAGTTCTTC; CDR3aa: CASSYSGDSYNEQFF
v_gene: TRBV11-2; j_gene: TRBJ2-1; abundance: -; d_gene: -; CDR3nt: TGTGCCAGCAGCCCGAGGGGGGGGTCCTACAATGAGCAGTTCTTC; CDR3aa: CASSPRGGSYNEQFF
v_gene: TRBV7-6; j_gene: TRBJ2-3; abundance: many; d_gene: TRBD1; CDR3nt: TGTGCCAGCAGCTCTCTAGAGGACAGGGGCACAGATACGCAGTATTTT; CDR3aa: CASSSLEDRGTDTQYF
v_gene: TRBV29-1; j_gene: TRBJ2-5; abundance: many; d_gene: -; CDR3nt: TGCAGCGTTGACTCAGGGGCTGGGGAGACCCAGTACTTC; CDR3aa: CSVDSGAGETQYF
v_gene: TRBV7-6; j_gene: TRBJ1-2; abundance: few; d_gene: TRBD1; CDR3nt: TGTGCCAGCAGCTCGCGCCCCGGGACAGGGGCGAACTATGGCTACACCTTC; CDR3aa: CASSSRPGTGANYGYTF
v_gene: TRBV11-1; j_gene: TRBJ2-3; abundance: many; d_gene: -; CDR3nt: TGTGCCAGCAGCTTTGAGGCGGATAGCACAGATACGCAGTATTTT; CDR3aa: CASSFEADSTDTQYF
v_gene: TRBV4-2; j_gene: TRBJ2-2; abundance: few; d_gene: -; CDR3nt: TGTGCCAGCCGGAGGGGGGGCGACACCGGGGAGCTGTTTTTT; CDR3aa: CASRRGGDTGELFF
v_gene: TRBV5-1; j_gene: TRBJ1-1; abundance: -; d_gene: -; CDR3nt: TGCGCCAGCACCCCCCCAGGACGGATGAACACTGAAGCTTTCTTT; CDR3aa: CASTPPGRMNTEAFF
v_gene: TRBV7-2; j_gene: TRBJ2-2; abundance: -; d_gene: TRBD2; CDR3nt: TGTGCCAGCAGTTGGGCGGGGGGAAACACCGGGGAGCTGTTTTTT; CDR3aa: CASSWAGGNTGELFF
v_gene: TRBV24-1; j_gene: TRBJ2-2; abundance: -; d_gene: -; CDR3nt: TGTGCCACCAGTGACCAGGGGATAGACGACACCGGGGAGCTGTTTTTT; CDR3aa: CATSDQGIDDTGELFF
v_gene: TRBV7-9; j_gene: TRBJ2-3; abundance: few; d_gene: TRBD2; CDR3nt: TGTGCCTTCACGGGCCTAGCGGACACAGATACGCAGTATTTT; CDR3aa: CAFTGLADTDTQYF
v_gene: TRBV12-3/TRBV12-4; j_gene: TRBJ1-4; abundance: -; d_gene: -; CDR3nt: TGTGCCAGCAGTTTAGCCGGGCTTGAAAAACTGTTTTTT; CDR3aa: CASSLAGLEKLFF
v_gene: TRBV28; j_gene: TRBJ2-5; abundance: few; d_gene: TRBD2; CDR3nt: TGTGCCAGCAGTCCGGGGGGAGCGGAGGAGACCCAGTACTTC; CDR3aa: CASSPGGAEETQYF
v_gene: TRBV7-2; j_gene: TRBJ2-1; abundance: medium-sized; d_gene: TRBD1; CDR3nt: TGTGCCAGCAGCTTAGCGAGACAGGGGAGGCAGTTCTTC; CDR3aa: CASSLARQGRQFF
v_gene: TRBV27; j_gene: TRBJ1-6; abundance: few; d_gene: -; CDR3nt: TGTGCCAGCAGTAACAGGGTGACTTCACCCCTCCACTTT; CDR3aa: CASSNRVTSPLHF
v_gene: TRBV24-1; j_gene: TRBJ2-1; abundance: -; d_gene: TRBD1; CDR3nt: TGTGCCGCCGGGACAGGGGAAAATGAGCAGTTCTTC; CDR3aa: CAAGTGENEQFF
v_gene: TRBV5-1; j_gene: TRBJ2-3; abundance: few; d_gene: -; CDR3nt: TGCGCCAGCAAACGGCCCGGCAGCACAGATACGCAGTATTTT; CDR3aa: CASKRPGSTDTQYF
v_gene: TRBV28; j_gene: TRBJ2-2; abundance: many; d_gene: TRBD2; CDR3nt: TGTGCCAGCAGTTCCTCCGGGACTAGTGTGGCCGGGGAGCTGTTTTTT; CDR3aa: CASSSSGTSVAGELFF
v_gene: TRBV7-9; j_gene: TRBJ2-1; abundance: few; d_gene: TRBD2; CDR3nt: TGTGCCAGCAGCTTACTAGCGGGGGGGTTCTTC; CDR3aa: CASSLLAGGFF
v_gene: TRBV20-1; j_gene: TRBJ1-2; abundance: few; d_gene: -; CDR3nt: TGCAGTGCTATTACCGGGCCCTACTATGGCTACACCTTC; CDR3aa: CSAITGPYYGYTF
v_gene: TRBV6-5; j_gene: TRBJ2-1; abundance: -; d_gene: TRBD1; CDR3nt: TGTGCCAGCAGTCCCAGACAGGGGGGCAATGAGCAGTTCTTC; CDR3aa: CASSPRQGGNEQFF
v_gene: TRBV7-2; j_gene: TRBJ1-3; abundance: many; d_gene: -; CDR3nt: TGTGCCAGCAGCTCCCAAATCTCTGGAAACACCATATATTTT; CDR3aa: CASSSQISGNTIYF
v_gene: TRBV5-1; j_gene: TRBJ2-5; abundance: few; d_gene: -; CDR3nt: TGCGCCAGCAGTTCAGGGTTCGGTGGAGAGACCCAGTACTTC; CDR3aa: CASSSGFGGETQYF
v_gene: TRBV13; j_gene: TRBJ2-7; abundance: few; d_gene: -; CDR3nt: TGTGCCAGCAGCCCGAGCCTCTTAAGGAGGGAGCAGTACTTC; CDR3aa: CASSPSLLRREQYF
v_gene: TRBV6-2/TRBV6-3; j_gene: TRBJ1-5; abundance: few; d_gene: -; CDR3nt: TGTGCCAGCAGCTGGGGGGCGCGGTATCAGCCCCAGCATTTT; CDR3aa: CASSWGARYQPQHF
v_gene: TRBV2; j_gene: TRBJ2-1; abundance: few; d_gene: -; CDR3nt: TGTGCCAGCAGTGAACAGGCGGGTGAGCAGTTCTTC; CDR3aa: CASSEQAGEQFF
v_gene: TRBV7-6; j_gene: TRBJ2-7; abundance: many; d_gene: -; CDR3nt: TGTGCCAGCAGCTCATACAGGGACTACGAGCAGTACTTC; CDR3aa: CASSSYRDYEQYF
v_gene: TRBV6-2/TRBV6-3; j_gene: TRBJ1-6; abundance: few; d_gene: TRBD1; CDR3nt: TGTGCCAGCAGTTTTGACAGGGGCCGCAATGAGCGAGTTAATTCACCCCTCCACTTT; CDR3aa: CASSFDRGRNERVNSPLHF
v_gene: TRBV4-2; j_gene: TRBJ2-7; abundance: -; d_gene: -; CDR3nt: TGTGCCAGCAGCCAAGAAGCCGTCTTCCCCTACGAGCAGTACTTC; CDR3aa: CASSQEAVFPYEQYF